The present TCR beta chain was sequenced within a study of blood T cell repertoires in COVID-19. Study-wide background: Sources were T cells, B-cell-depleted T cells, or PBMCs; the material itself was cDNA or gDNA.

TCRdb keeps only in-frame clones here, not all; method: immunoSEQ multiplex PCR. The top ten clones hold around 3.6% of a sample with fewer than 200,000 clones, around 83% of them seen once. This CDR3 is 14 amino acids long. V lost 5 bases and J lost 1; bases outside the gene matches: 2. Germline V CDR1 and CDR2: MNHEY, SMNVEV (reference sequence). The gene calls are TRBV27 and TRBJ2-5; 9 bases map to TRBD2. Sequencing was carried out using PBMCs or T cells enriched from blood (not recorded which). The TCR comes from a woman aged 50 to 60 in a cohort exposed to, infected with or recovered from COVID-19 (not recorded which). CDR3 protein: CASSERGVQETQYF. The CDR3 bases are TGTGCCAGCAGTGAGCGGGGGGTCCAAGAGACCCAGTACTTC.